The 9 T cell receptor beta chains below come from one sample, sequenced in a study of blood T cells in healthy people across ages. Alongside a J-beta primer mix, a sample-barcoded 5' primer served in a second PCR lasting roughly 6 to 12 cycles. Via MiXCR, TCRdb re-called the 5' RACE reads, giving one row per CDR3 protein. Counted here are hundreds of thousands of distinct CDR3 sequences, 40% to 65% occurring once; the ten biggest clones make up around an eighth. The source material was blood. These receptors were collected from a woman of 80 years or more in good health.

This clonotype has at least ten counts. The gene calls are TRBV11-2 and TRBJ2-1; D tentatively fits TRBD1 or TRBD2 (6 bases each). Germline V gives CDR1 SGHAT, CDR2 FQNNGV. The CDR3 runs 15 residues. Between the trimmed V and J ends, which lost 7 bases and 5 bases, there was a span of 18 bases. The CDR3 loop reads CASTKIGGRNNEQFF. CDR3 sequence (DNA): TGTGCCAGCACCAAAATAGGGGGGCGTAACAATGAGCAGTTCTTC.

This clonotype was observed many times. The chain carries TRBV3-1 and TRBJ2-1, with D possibly being TRBD1 or TRBD2 (6 bases each). Germline V CDR1 and CDR2: LGHDT, YNNKEL (reference sequence). This CDR3 is 11 amino acids long. With 5 bases removed from V and 9 bases from J, the gap between germline ends came to 8 bases. CDR3 in amino acids: CASSWGAEQFF. For the CDR3, the DNA is TGTGCCAGCAGCTGGGGGGCTGAGCAGTTCTTC.

There are many counts of this clonotype. The chain links TRBV10-2 to TRBJ2-3; D perhaps matches TRBD2 (6 bases). The CDR3 is 14 amino acids. Germline V gene sequence: CDR1 WSHSY, CDR2 SAAADI. The V end lost 6 bases, the J end lost 1 base, and 11 bases lay between the germline ends. CDR3 protein: CASSLAPRTDTQYF. The CDR3 DNA reads as TGCGCCAGCAGCCTAGCGCCACGCACAGATACGCAGTATTTT.

The genes are TRBV29-1 and TRBJ2-4; D possibly corresponds to TRBD2 (6 bases). The DNA matches TRBJ2-7 better at its end, which makes the J call doubtful. CDR1 and CDR2 from the germline V gene are SQVTM and ANQGSEA. The CDR3 has 11 amino acids. CDR3: CSVLLAYEQYF. CDR3 coding DNA: TGCAGCGTTCTACTAGCTTACGAGCAGTACTTC.

The chain is built from TRBV18 and TRBJ2-1, with 9 positions matching TRBD1. CDR1 is KGHSH and CDR2 is LQKENI in the germline V gene. V lost 4 bases and J lost 7; bases outside the gene matches: 11. The CDR3 is 16 amino acids. CDR3 sequence: CASSQTGTGSFNEQFF. In nucleotides, the CDR3 is TGTGCCAGCTCACAAACCGGGACAGGGAGTTTTAATGAGCAGTTCTTC.

This rearrangement joins TRBV5-1 to TRBJ1-6, with 12 positions matching TRBD1. CDR1 is SGHRS, CDR2 YFSETQ, per germline. V shed 5 bases and J 9 bases; nucleotides not matched to a gene: 6. The CDR3 loop spans 15 amino acids. The CDR3 loop reads CASSGDRGPSSPLHF. As DNA, the CDR3 is TGCGCCAGCAGTGGGGACAGGGGGCCAAGTTCACCCCTCCACTTT.

In the case of this clonotype: The germline gene is not matched at one end of the junction; a read error may be the cause. The chain combines TRBV6-1 with TRBJ2-3, with D uncertain. CDR1 MNHNS and CDR2 SASEGT come from the germline V gene. The CDR3 has 16 residues. The CDR3 reads CAGSNSVGVSTDTQYF. The CDR3 bases are TGTGCCGGCAGCAATTCCGTAGGTGTCAGCACAGATACGCAGTATTTT.

The table lists this clonotype with many counts. The chain is built from TRBV7-9 and TRBJ1-6; possibly TRBD1 for D (6 bases). This CDR3 region has 17 residues. The V end lost 3 bases, the J end lost 6 bases, and 18 bases lay between the germline ends. The germline gives CDR1 SEHNR, CDR2 FQNEAQ (reference sequence). The CDR3 DNA sequence: TGTGCCAGCAGCTTGATTATGGGGGGCGCGAGTAATTCACCCCTCCACTTT. It is translated as CASSLIMGGASNSPLHF. The entire variable domain, with the rest obtained from reference TRBV7-9 and TRBJ1-6, is as follows: DTGVSQNPRHKITKRGQNVTFRCDPISEHNRLYWYRQTLGQGPEFLTYFQNEAQLEKSRLLSDRFSAERPKGSFSTLEIQRTEQGDSAMYLCASSLIMGGASNSPLHFGNGTRLTVT.

Worth noting for this clonotype: This CDR3 is missing its conserved last phenylalanine or tryptophan, likely due to a read error. The chain combines TRBV3-1 with TRBJ2-1; no firm D call. This CDR3 has 12 amino acids. Trimming left V 2 bases short and J 9 bases short, with 8 bases between. CDR1 LGHDT and CDR2 YNNKEL come from the germline V gene (reference sequence). The CDR3 is CASSQSWGEQFL. CDR3 DNA sequence: TGTGCCAGCAGCCAATCCTGGGGTGAGCAGTTCTTA.